Listed below are T cell receptor beta chains from one sample, sequenced in a study of T cell clones after liver transplantation. TCRdb keeps only in-frame clones here, not all; method: immunoSEQ multiplex PCR. The table has roughly 74,000 clones, 80% seen once. The sequenced sample was CD4+ T cells from blood, obtained before liver transplant. These receptors were collected from a human donor who received a liver transplant. Both conserved end residues are trimmed from each CDR3.

V gene,J gene,CDR3 protein
TRBV2,TRBJ1-5,ASSPDRGYSQPQH
TRBV7-9,TRBJ2-2,ASSSPRGARYTGELF
TRBV28,TRBJ2-3,ASSSPGGSRGLDTQY
TRBV7-2,TRBJ2-1,ASSQGLAGDKQF
TRBV11-2,TRBJ1-2,ASSQRRQGQSGYT
TRBV6-1,TRBJ1-1,ASSAGGNTEAF
TRBV5-4,TRBJ2-7,ASSLSTSGPYEQY
TRBV2,TRBJ2-3,ASIPVAADSTDTQY
TRBV19,TRBJ2-3,ASKRSSSTDTQY
TRBV30,TRBJ1-1,AWNRNGVNTEAF
TRBV28,TRBJ1-2,ASSLRARLLT
TRBV5-4,TRBJ2-7,ASSFRTSGSYEQY
TRBV10-3,TRBJ2-1,AISEFGAGSYNEQF
TRBV9,TRBJ1-2,ASSVDGTGGYNYGYT
TRBV29-1,TRBJ1-2,SVAPGTGMYGYT